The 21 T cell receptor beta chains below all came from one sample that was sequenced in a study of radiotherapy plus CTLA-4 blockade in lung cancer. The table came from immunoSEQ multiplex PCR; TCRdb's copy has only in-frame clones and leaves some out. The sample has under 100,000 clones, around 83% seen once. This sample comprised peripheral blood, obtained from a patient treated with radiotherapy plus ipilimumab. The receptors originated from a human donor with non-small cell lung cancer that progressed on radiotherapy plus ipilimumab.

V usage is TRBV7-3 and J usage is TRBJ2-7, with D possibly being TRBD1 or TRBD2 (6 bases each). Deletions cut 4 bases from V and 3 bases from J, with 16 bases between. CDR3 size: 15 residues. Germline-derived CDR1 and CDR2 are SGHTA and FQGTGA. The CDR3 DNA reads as TGTGCCAGCAGCTCCTCCGCGGCGGGACACTACGAGCAGTACTTC. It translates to CASSSSAAGHYEQYF. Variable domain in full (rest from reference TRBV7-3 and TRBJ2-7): GAGVSQTPSNKVTEKGKYVELRCDPISGHTALYWYRQSLGQGPEFLIYFQGTGAADDSGLPNDRFFAVRPEGSVSTLKIQRTERGDSAVYLCASSSSAAGHYEQYFGPGTRLTVT.

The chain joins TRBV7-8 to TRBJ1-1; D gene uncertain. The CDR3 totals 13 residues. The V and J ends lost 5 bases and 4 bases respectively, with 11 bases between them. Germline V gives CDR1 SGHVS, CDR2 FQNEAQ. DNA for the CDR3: TGTGCCAGCAGCCGGGGAGAGGTCACTGAAGCTTTCTTT. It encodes CASSRGEVTEAFF.

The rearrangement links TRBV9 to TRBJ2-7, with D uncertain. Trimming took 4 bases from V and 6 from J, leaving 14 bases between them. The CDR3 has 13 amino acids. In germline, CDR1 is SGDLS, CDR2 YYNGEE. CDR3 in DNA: TGTGCCAGCAGCCCACTTGAGTGGTTCGAGCAGTACTTC. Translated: CASSPLEWFEQYF.

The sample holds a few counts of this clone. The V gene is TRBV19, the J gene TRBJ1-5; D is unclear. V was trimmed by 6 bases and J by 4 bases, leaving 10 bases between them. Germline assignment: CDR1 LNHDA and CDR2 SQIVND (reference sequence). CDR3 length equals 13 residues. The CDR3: CASRWSGNQPQHF. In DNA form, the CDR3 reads TGTGCCAGTAGGTGGTCGGGGAATCAGCCCCAGCATTTT.

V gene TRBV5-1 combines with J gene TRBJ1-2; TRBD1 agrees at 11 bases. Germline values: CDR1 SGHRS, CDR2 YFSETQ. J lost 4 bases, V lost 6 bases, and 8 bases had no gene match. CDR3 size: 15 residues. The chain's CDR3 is CASNPDRGLIYGYTF. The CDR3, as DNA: TGCGCCAGCAACCCGGACAGGGGGCTGATCTATGGCTACACCTTC.

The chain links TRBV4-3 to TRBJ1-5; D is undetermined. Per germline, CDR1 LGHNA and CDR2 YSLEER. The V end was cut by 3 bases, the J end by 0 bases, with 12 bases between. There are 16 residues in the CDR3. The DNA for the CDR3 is TGCGCCAGCAGCCAGGACGGATTCCCTAGCAATCAGCCCCAGCATTTT. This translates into CASSQDGFPSNQPQHF.

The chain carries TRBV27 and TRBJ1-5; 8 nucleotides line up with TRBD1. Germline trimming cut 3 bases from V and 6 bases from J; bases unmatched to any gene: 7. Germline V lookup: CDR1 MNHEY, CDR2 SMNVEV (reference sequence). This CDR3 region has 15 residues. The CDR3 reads CASSLGPGGGQPQHF. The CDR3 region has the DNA TGTGCCAGCAGTTTGGGTCCAGGGGGCGGTCAGCCCCAGCATTTT.

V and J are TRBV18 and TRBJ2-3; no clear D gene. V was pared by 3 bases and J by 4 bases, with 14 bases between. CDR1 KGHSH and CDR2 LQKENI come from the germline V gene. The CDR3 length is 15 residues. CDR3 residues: CASSPGQATPDTQYF. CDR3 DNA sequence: TGTGCCAGCTCACCGGGCCAAGCTACCCCAGATACGCAGTATTTT. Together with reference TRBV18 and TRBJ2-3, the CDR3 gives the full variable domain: NAGVMQNPRHLVRRRGQEARLRCSPMKGHSHVYWYRQLPEEGLKFMVYLQKENIIDESGMPKERFSAEFPKEGPSILRIQQVVRGDSAAYFCASSPGQATPDTQYFGPGTRLTVL.

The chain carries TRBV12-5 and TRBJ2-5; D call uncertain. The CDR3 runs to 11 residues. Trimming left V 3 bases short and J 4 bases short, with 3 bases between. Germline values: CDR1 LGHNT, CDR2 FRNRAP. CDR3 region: CASGLGETQYF. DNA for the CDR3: TGTGCTAGTGGTTTAGGAGAGACCCAGTACTTC.

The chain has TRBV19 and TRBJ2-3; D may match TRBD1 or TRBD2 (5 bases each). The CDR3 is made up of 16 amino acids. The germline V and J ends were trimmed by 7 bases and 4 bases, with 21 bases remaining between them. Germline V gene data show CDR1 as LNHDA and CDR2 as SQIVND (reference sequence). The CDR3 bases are TGTGCCAGTACCCCCCCGAGGGGTTGGGGTCCAGATACGCAGTATTTT. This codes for CASTPPRGWGPDTQYF. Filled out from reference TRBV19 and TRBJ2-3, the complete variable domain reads DGGITQSPKYLFRKEGQNVTLSCEQNLNHDAMYWYRQDPGQGLRLIYYSQIVNDFQKGDIAEGYSVSREKKESFPLTVTSAQKNPTAFYLCASTPPRGWGPDTQYFGPGTRLTVL.

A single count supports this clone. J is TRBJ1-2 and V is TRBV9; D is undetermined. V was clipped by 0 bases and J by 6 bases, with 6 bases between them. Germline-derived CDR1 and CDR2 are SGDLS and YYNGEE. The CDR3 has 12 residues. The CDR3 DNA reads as TGTGCCAGCAGCGTAGGGAGCAATGGCTACACCTTC. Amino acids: CASSVGSNGYTF.

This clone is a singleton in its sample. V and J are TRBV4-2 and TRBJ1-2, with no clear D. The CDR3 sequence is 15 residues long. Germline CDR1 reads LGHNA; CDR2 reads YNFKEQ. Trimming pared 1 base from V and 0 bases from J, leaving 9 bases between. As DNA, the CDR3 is TGTGCCAGCAGCCAAGTAACACCCTCTAACTATGGCTACACCTTC. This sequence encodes CASSQVTPSNYGYTF.

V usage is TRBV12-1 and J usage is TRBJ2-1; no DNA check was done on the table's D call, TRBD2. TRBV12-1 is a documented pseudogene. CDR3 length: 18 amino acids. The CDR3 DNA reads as TGTGCCAGCAGCTTTGAGATGGCTAGCGGGAGATCGCACAATGAGCAGTTCTTC. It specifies CASSFEMASGRSHNEQFF.

The CDR3 DNA reads TGTGCCAGCAGTTTAGGGGAGACGTTGGGTCAGCCCCAGCATTTT. Protein: CASSLGETLGQPQHF. V usage is TRBV27 and J usage is TRBJ1-5; D gene ambiguous. Trimming stripped 2 bases from V and 6 bases from J, with 14 bases between. Per the germline V gene, CDR1 is MNHEY and CDR2 is SMNVEV (reference sequence). The CDR3 runs to 15 residues.

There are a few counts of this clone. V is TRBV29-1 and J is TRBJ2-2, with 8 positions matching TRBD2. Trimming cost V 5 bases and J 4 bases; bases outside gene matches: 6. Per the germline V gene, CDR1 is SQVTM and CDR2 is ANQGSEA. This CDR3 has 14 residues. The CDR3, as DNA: TGCAGCGTTACGGGGGGGCGAAGCACCGGGGAGCTGTTTTTT. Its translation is CSVTGGRSTGELFF.

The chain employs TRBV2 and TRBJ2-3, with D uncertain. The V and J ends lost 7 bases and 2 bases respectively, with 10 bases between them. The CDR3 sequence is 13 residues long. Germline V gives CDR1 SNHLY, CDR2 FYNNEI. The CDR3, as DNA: TGTGCCAGCAACCCAGGAGACACAGATACGCAGTATTTT. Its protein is CASNPGDTDTQYF.

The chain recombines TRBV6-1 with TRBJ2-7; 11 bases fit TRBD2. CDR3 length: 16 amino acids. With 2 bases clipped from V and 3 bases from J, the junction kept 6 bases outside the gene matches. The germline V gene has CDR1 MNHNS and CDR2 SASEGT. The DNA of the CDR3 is TGTGCCAGCAGTGAATCCCTAGCGGGAGGAAACTACGAGCAGTACTTC. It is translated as CASSESLAGGNYEQYF.

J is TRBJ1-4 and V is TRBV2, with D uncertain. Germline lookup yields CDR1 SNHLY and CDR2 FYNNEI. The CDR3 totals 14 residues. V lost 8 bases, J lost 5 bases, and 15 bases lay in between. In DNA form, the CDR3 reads TGTGCCAGCGTTACCAATGCCGTCAATGAAAAACTGTTTTTT. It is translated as CASVTNAVNEKLFF.

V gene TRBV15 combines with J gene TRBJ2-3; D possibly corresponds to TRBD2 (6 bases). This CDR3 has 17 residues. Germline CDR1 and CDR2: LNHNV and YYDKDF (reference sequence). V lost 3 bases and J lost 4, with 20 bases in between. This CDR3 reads CATSSGGAGSVADTQYF. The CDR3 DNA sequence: TGTGCCACCAGCAGTGGGGGTGCGGGGTCGGTGGCAGATACGCAGTATTTT.

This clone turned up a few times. CDR3 in amino acids: CASSETGGTYNEQFF. The CDR3 DNA reads as TGTGCCAGCAGCGAAACAGGGGGCACTTACAATGAGCAGTTCTTC. V gene TRBV25-1 combines with J gene TRBJ2-1, with 9 bases matching TRBD1. Germline trimming cut 6 bases from V and 4 bases from J; bases unmatched to any gene: 7. CDR1 MGHDK and CDR2 SYGVNS come from the germline V gene. The CDR3 has 15 amino acids.

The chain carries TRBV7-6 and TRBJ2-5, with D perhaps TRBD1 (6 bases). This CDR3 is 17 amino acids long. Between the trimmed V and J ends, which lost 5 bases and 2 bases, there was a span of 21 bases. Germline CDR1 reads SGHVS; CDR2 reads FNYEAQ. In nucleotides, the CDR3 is TGTGCCAGCAGCGCAGAGTCCGGGACACATTTTCAAGAGACCCAGTACTTC. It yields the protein CASSAESGTHFQETQYF.